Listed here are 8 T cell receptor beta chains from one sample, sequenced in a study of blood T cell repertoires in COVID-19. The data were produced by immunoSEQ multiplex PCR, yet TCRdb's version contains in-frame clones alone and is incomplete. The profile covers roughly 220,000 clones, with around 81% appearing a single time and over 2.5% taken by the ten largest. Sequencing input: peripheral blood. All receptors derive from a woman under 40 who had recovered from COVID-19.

The DNA of the CDR3 is TGTGCCTGGGGCATGGTGAGAGATACGCAGTATTTT. Protein sequence: CAWGMVRDTQYF. V and J are TRBV30 and TRBJ2-3, with no clear D. CDR3 length equals 12 residues. V gave up 5 bases and J gave up 5 bases, with 11 bases separating them. CDR1 GTSNPN and CDR2 SVGIG come from the germline V gene (reference sequence).

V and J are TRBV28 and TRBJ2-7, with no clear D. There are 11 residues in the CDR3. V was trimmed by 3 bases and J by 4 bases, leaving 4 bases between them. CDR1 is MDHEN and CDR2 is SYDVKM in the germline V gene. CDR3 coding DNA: TGTGCCAGCAGTTTTCGTTACGAGCAGTACTTC. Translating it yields CASSFRYEQYF.

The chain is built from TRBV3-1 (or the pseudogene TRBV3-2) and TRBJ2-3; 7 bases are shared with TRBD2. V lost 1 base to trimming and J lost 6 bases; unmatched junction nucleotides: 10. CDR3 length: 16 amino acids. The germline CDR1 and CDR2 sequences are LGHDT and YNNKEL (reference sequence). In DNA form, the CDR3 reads TGTGCCAGCAGCCAAGCCAGGGCGGGAGCGGGCGATACGCAGTATTTT. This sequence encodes CASSQARAGAGDTQYF.

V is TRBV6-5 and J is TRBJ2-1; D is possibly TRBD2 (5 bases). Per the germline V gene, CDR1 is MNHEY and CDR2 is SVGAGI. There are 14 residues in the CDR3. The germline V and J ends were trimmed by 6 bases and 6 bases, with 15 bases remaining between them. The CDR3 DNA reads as TGTGCCAGCAGACACGGAGGCGTGGGCAATGAGCAGTTCTTC. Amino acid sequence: CASRHGGVGNEQFF.

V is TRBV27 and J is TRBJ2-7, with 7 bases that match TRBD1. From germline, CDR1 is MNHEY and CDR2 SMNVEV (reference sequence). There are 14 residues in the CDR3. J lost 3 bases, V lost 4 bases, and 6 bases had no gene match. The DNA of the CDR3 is TGTGCCAGCAGTTGGCACAGGGACAGCTACGAGCAGTACTTC. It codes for CASSWHRDSYEQYF.

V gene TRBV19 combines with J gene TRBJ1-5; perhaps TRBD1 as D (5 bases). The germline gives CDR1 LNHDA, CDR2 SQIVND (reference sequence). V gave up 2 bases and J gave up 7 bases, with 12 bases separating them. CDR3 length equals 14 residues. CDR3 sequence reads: CASSIRAGNQPQHF. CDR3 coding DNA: TGTGCCAGTAGTATAAGGGCAGGGAACCAGCCCCAGCATTTT.

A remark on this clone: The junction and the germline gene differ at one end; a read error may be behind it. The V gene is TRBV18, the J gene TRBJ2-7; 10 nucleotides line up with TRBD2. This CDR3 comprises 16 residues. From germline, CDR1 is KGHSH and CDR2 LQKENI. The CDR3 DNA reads TGTGCCAGCTCACCGGGCGGGCTAGCGGGAGAACTACGGTCGAACTTC. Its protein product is CASSPGGLAGELRSNF.

In DNA form, the CDR3 reads TGTGCCAGTAGTACCCGAGGACAGACAGAAGAGACCCAGTACTTC. This sequence encodes CASSTRGQTEETQYF. J is TRBJ2-5 and V is TRBV19; tentatively, D is TRBD1 (6 bases). Trimming cost V 4 bases and J 3 bases, with 15 bases left between them. Germline V CDR1 and CDR2: LNHDA, SQIVND (reference sequence). This CDR3 spans 15 amino acids.